The 10 T cell receptor beta chains in this list originate from one sample, sequenced in a study of Ad26.COV2.S vaccination and SARS-CoV-2 variants (dated by TCRdb to the early 2020s). What the time point label conveys for this sample: individuals recovered from natural SARS-CoV-2 infection. The method was the immunoSEQ multiplex PCR assay. Entries here come from immuneACCESS through TCRdb and include only in-frame sequences with V and J called. Some clones fail to appear in such tables; in the studies checked, an unresolved V gene covers under half of the shortfall, and the cause of the remainder is unknown. Within this sample are around 370,000 clones, with 92% of them counted one time only. Of the sample, roughly 3.9% falls within the top ten clones. Sequencing used peripheral blood, obtained after recovery from COVID-19. The receptor source for this set is a human donor who had recovered from COVID-19.

The genes are TRBV11-2 and TRBJ2-2, with a possible D match to TRBD2 (6 bases). Germline assignment: CDR1 SGHAT and CDR2 FQNNGV. V lost 3 bases and J 6 bases, leaving 11 bases between the germline ends. The CDR3 loop spans 14 amino acids. CDR3 region: CASSFVGGAGELFF. CDR3 coding DNA: TGTGCCAGCAGCTTTGTGGGGGGAGCCGGGGAGCTGTTTTTT.

The rearrangement joins TRBV10-1 to TRBJ1-1; D possibly corresponds to TRBD1 (6 bases). The CDR3 contains 15 residues. The V and J ends lost 9 bases and 5 bases respectively, with 22 bases between them. Germline loops: CDR1 WNHNN, CDR2 SYGVQD (reference sequence). The CDR3 DNA follows: TGCGCCAGATTCCACAGGGCCGTGAGTTGGACTGAAGCTTTCTTT. Translating it yields CARFHRAVSWTEAFF.

The chain recombines TRBV6-5 with TRBJ2-7; D is perhaps TRBD1 (6 bases). The CDR3 runs 13 residues. Trimming pared 4 bases from V and 12 bases from J, leaving 19 bases between. Germline V lookup: CDR1 MNHEY, CDR2 SVGAGI. The CDR3 DNA sequence: TGTGCCAGCAGTTTCCCAGGACAGTCTGAGTGGTACTTC. This gives the protein CASSFPGQSEWYF.

The chain joins TRBV11-2 to TRBJ1-6; D might be TRBD1 (6 bases). The CDR3 sequence is 19 residues long. The germline V gene has CDR1 SGHAT and CDR2 FQNNGV. V was trimmed by 6 bases and J by 9 bases, leaving 30 bases between them. The CDR3 reads CASSLSLFLVGTRVSPLHF. The CDR3 DNA reads TGTGCCAGCAGTCTTAGCTTATTCTTGGTAGGGACACGGGTTTCACCCCTCCACTTT.

The chain combines TRBV12-5 with TRBJ1-2; D unclear. Germline V gene lookup returns CDR1 LGHNT and CDR2 FRNRAP. The CDR3 length is 15 residues. With 1 base removed from V and 5 bases from J, the gap between germline ends came to 14 bases. The CDR3 is CASGLDPPREYGYTF. The CDR3 DNA sequence: TGTGCTAGTGGTTTGGACCCCCCGCGGGAGTATGGCTACACCTTC.

The V and J genes are TRBV12-5 and TRBJ2-1; TRBD2 aligns across 7 bases. Trimming removed 3 bases from V and 6 bases from J; junction bases left unmatched: 8. This CDR3 region has 15 residues. The germline CDR1 and CDR2 sequences are LGHNT and FRNRAP. CDR3 DNA: TGTGCTAGTGGTTTCTTACCTAGCGGCCCCAATGAGCAGTTCTTC. Translation: CASGFLPSGPNEQFF.

The V and J genes are TRBV11-2 and TRBJ2-5, with 10 bases lining up with TRBD1. The CDR3 runs to 17 residues. V trimming: 5 bases; J trimming: 5 bases; junction bases outside the gene matches: 14. The germline V gene has CDR1 SGHAT and CDR2 FQNNGV. The CDR3 protein is CASSRQGAGIPMETQYF. In DNA, the CDR3 is TGTGCCAGCAGCAGACAGGGGGCTGGGATACCTATGGAGACCCAGTACTTC.

The chain couples TRBV7-9 to TRBJ1-3, with 7 positions matching TRBD1. Germline CDR1 and CDR2: SEHNR and FQNEAQ (reference sequence). This CDR3 is built from 15 residues. The J segment lost 4 bases and the V segment lost 5 bases, leaving 8 bases of the junction unmatched. CDR3 nucleotides: TGTGCCAGCAGCCAACCACAGGGGTCGGGAAACACCATATATTTT. Its translation is CASSQPQGSGNTIYF.

This clone was seen only a few times. The chain employs TRBV7-2 and TRBJ2-3; possible D gene TRBD1, 7 bases. This CDR3 has 16 amino acids. Germline values: CDR1 SGHTA, CDR2 FQGNSA. Trimming removed 5 bases from V and 0 bases from J, with 15 bases in between. CDR3 DNA: TGTGCCAGCAGCGCCCGACAGGGAGGTAGCACAGATACGCAGTATTTT. This sequence encodes CASSARQGGSTDTQYF. Supplemented by reference TRBV7-2 and TRBJ2-3, the full variable domain reads GAGVSQSPSNKVTEKGKDVELRCDPISGHTALYWYRQSLGQGLEFLIYFQGNSAPDKSGLPSDRFSAERTGGSVSTLTIQRTQQEDSAVYLCASSARQGGSTDTQYFGPGTRLTVL.

The rearrangement uses TRBV5-8 and TRBJ2-5; 7 bases line up with TRBD2. This CDR3 has 16 amino acids. J lost 1 base, V lost 1 base, and 7 bases had no gene match. The germline gives CDR1 SGHTS, CDR2 YDEGEE. The CDR3 coding sequence is TGTGCCAGCAGCTTGATTGGGGGGGGTGGCCAAGAGACCCAGTACTTC. This codes for CASSLIGGGGQETQYF.